This T cell receptor (beta chain) came from a study of cytomegalovirus exposure and HLA in healthy donors. Study details: Most genotyped donors, around four fifths of about 400, had Caucasian-associated genetic ancestry.

A remark on this clone: No antigen is known for it.

The V gene lost 4 bases and the J gene lost 3 bases, with 9 bases spanning the gap. The CDR3 is 14 residues long. Germline CDR1 is LNHDA and CDR2 is SQIVND (reference sequence). Study results and limitations: TRBV6-2, TRBV6-3 and other indistinguishable V segments were excluded. No immune exposure information besides CMV serostatus was available. A later analysis linked a missense DCLRE1C variant to TCR beta V- and J-gene trimming.

The primer mix had 60 Vbeta and 13 Jbeta primers. Measured with immunoSEQ multiplex PCR; TCRdb has only the in-frame clones, and not every one. The sample has approximately 120,000 clones; 80% to 85% are singletons. Sequencing was performed on PBMCs. This TCR derives from a woman aged 25 to 39 in good health and CMV-seronegative. V and J are TRBV19 and TRBJ1-4; unclear D gene. CDR3 protein: CASSSPRANEKLFF. The DNA of the CDR3 is TGTGCCAGTAGTAGTCCGAGGGCTAATGAAAAACTGTTTTTT.